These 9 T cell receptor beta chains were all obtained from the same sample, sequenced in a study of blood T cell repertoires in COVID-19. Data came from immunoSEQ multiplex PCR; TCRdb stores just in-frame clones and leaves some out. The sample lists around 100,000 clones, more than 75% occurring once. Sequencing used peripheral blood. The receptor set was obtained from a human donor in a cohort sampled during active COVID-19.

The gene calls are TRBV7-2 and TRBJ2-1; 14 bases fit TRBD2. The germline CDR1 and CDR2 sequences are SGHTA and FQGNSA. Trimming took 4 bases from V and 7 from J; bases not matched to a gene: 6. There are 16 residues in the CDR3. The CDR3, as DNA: TGTGCCAGCAGCTCAGGACTAGCGGGAGGTAAGAATGAGCAGTTCTTC. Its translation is CASSSGLAGGKNEQFF.

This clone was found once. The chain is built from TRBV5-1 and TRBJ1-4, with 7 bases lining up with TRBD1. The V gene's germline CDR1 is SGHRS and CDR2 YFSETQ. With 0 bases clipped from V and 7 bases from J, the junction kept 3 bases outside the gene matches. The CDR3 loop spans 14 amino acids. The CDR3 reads CASSLGQGGEKLFF. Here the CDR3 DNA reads TGCGCCAGCAGCTTGGGACAGGGAGGTGAAAAACTGTTTTTT.

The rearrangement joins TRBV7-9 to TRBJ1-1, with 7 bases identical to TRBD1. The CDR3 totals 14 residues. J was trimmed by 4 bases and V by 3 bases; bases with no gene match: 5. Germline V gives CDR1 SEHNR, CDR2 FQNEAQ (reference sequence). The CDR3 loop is CASSFGTVGTEAFF. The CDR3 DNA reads TGTGCCAGCAGCTTTGGGACAGTGGGCACTGAAGCTTTCTTT.

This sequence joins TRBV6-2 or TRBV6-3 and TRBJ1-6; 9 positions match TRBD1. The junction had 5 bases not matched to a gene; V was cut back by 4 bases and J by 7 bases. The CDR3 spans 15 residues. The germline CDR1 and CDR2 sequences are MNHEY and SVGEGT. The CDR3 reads CASSSVDRGNSPLHF. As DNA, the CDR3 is TGTGCCAGCAGTTCCGTGGACAGGGGAAATTCACCCCTCCACTTT.

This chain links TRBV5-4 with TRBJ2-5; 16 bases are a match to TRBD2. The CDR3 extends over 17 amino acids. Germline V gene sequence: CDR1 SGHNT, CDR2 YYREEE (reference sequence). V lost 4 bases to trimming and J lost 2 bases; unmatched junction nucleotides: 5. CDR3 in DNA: TGTGCCAGCAGCCAAGGGACTAGCGGGAGGGAGCAAGAGACCCAGTACTTC. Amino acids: CASSQGTSGREQETQYF.

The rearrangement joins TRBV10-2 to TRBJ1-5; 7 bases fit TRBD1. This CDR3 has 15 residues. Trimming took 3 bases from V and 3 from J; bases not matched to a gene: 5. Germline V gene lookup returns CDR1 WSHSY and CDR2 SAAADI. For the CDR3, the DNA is TGCGCCAGCAGTGACCCGGGACAGATCAATCAGCCCCAGCATTTT. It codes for CASSDPGQINQPQHF.

CDR3 nucleotides: TGTGCCAGCTCACCGGGACAGCTAAACATTCAGTACTTC. This sequence encodes CASSPGQLNIQYF. The chain is built from TRBV18 and TRBJ2-4; 7 positions agree with TRBD1. The germline V gene encodes CDR1 KGHSH and CDR2 LQKENI. The CDR3 sequence is 13 residues long. V was clipped by 3 bases and J by 6 bases; unmatched bases: 2.

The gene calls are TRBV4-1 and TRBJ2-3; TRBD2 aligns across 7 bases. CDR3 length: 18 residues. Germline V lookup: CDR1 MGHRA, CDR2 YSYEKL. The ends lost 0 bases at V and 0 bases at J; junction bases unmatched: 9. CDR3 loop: CASSQETSRRRSTDTQYF. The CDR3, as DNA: TGCGCCAGCAGCCAAGAGACTAGCCGGCGACGAAGCACAGATACGCAGTATTTT.

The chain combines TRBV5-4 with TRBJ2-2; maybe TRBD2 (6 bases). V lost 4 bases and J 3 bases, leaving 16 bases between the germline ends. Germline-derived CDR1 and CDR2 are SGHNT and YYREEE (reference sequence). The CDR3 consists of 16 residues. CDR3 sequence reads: CASSRRGGRDTGELFF. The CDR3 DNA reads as TGTGCCAGCAGCCGCCGGGGAGGCAGGGACACCGGGGAGCTGTTTTTT.